Following are 9 T cell receptor beta chains from one sample sequenced in a study of a mutant IDH1 vaccine in newly diagnosed glioma. Clones were sequenced by immunoSEQ multiplex PCR, and TCRdb holds only the in-frame ones, with some missing. The sample shows fewer than 70,000 clones, about 88% of them seen only once. Time point reported: week 35, safety follow-up. Doses comprised 300 ug of mutant IDH1 20-mer peptide each, plus topical imiquimod. No antigens are known for them. The source material was PBMCs, sampled from a glioma patient whose treatment included an IDH1 peptide vaccine. Receptor source: a man aged 25-45 years with glioma.

CDR3 DNA sequence: TGTGCCAGCAGCTACCCTTGGGGGCGGAACACTGAAGCTTTCTTT. Residues: CASSYPWGRNTEAFF. V is TRBV11-2 and J is TRBJ1-1; tentatively, D is TRBD1 (6 bases). Germline CDR1 reads SGHAT; CDR2 reads FQNNGV. The CDR3 spans 15 residues. The germline V and J ends were trimmed by 4 bases and 1 base, with 13 bases remaining between them.

In its sample, this clone was seen once. This chain joins TRBV5-1 and TRBJ1-2; 7 bases fit TRBD1. Germline CDR1 SGHRS, CDR2 YFSETQ. With 4 bases clipped from V and 2 bases from J, the junction kept 8 bases outside the gene matches. CDR3 length: 15 residues. The CDR3 DNA reads TGCGCCAGCAGCCCCAGACAGGGTGGAAACTATGGCTACACCTTC. Amino acid sequence: CASSPRQGGNYGYTF.

The rearrangement links TRBV29-1 to TRBJ2-6; D is uncertain. The V and J ends lost 6 bases and 0 bases respectively, with 12 bases between them. The germline CDR1 and CDR2 sequences are SQVTM and ANQGSEA. The CDR3 covers 15 residues. DNA of the CDR3: TGCAGCGTCCCCGAAGTGAACTCTGGGGCCAACGTCCTGACTTTC. Translating it yields CSVPEVNSGANVLTF.

This clone was recorded once. The chain combines TRBV7-3 with TRBJ2-3; tentative D call: TRBD2 (6 bases). The CDR3 length is 15 residues. With 6 bases removed from V and 4 bases from J, the gap between germline ends came to 17 bases. Germline CDR1 reads SGHTA; CDR2 reads FQGTGA. The chain's CDR3 is CASSPSGSAADTQYF. The CDR3 DNA sequence: TGTGCCAGCAGTCCCAGCGGGTCCGCAGCAGATACGCAGTATTTT.

Notes on this clone: At one end, the junction sequence differs from germline, possibly due to a read error. CDR3 loop: CASSSGTAINIQYF. CDR3 coding DNA: TGTGCCAGTAGCTCCGGGACAGCCATAAACATTCAGTACTTC. The rearrangement joins TRBV19 to TRBJ2-4; TRBD1 aligns across 7 bases. Germline-derived CDR1 and CDR2 are LNHDA and SQIVND (reference sequence). This CDR3 is built from 14 residues.

The chain has TRBV9 and TRBJ1-1, with D perhaps TRBD1 (5 bases). V was cut by 4 bases and J by 5 bases, with 15 bases left in between. This CDR3 is 14 amino acids long. CDR1 and CDR2 (germline): SGDLS, YYNGEE. The CDR3 protein is CASSSRAGRTEAFF. The CDR3 bases are TGTGCCAGCAGCTCGAGGGCGGGGCGGACTGAAGCTTTCTTT.

V is TRBV5-4 and J is TRBJ1-2; D gene unclear. Trimming removed 0 bases at V and 3 bases at J, with 12 bases between. Germline CDR1 reads SGHNT; CDR2 reads YYREEE (reference sequence). The CDR3 is 15 residues long. Written as DNA, the CDR3 is TGTGCCAGCAGCTTGGCGTCGGCAGTTCACTATGGCTACACCTTC. Its protein product is CASSLASAVHYGYTF.

The genes are TRBV9 and TRBJ2-2, with D maybe TRBD2 (6 bases). The V gene lost 4 bases and the J gene lost 1 base, with 17 bases spanning the gap. The CDR3 sequence is 17 residues long. Germline CDR1 reads SGDLS; CDR2 reads YYNGEE. CDR3 protein: CASSRGTGTLNTGELFF. In DNA form, the CDR3 reads TGTGCCAGCAGCCGTGGGACCGGGACTCTGAACACCGGGGAGCTGTTTTTT.

The V call is TRBV19, the J call TRBJ1-3; 7 nucleotides agree with TRBD1. Germline trimming cut 4 bases from V and 0 bases from J; bases unmatched to any gene: 3. The V gene's germline CDR1 is LNHDA and CDR2 SQIVND (reference sequence). The CDR3 covers 15 residues. CDR3 in DNA: TGTGCCAGTAGTACGTCAGGGGGCTCTGGAAACACCATATATTTT. Residues: CASSTSGGSGNTIYF.